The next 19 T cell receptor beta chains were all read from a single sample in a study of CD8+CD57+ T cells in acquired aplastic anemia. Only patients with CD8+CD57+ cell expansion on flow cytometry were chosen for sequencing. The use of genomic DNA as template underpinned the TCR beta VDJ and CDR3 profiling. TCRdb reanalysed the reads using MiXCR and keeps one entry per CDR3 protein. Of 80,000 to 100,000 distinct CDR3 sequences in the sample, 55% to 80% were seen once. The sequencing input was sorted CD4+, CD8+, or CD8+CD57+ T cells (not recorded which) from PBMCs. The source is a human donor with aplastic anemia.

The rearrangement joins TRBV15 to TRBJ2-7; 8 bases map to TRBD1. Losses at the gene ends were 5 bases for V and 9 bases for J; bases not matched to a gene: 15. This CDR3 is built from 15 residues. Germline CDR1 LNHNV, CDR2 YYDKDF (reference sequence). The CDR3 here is CATSPDRADVRRQYF. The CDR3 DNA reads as TGTGCCACCAGCCCGGACAGGGCGGACGTACGAAGGCAGTACTTC. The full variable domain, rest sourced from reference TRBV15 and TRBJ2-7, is DAMVIQNPRYQVTQFGKPVTLSCSQTLNHNVMYWYQQKSSQAPKLLFHYYDKDFNNEADTPDNFQSRRPNTSFCFLDIRSPGLGDTAMYLCATSPDRADVRRQYFGPGTRLTVT.

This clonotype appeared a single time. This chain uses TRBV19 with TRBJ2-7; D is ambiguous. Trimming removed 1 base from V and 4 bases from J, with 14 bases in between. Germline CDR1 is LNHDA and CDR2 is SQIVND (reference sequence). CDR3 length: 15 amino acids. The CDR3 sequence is CASSIGAGTAYEQYF. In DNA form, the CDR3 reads TGTGCCAGTAGTATAGGCGCAGGAACGGCTTACGAGCAGTACTTC.

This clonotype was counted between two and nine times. The CDR3 DNA follows: TGTGCCAGCAGCTTGGACCGGGGGTACGAGCAGTACTTC. Translating it yields CASSLDRGYEQYF. The chain is built from TRBV7-8 and TRBJ2-7, with D perhaps TRBD2 (6 bases). CDR1 and CDR2 from the germline V gene are SGHVS and FQNEAQ. Trimming took 3 bases from V and 4 from J, leaving 10 bases between them. The CDR3 is 13 amino acids. The whole variable domain, remainder taken from reference TRBV7-8 and TRBJ2-7, is GAGVSQSPRYKVAKRGQDVALRCDPISGHVSLFWYQQALGQGPEFLTYFQNEAQLDKSGLPSDRFFAERPEGSVSTLKIQRTQQEDSAVYLCASSLDRGYEQYFGPGTRLTVT.

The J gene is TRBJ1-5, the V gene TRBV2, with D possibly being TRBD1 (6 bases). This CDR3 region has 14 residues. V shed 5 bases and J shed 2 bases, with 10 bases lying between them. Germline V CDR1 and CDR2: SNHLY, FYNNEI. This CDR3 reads CASSWGAGNQPQHF. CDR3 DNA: TGTGCCAGCAGTTGGGGGGCAGGCAATCAGCCCCAGCATTTT.

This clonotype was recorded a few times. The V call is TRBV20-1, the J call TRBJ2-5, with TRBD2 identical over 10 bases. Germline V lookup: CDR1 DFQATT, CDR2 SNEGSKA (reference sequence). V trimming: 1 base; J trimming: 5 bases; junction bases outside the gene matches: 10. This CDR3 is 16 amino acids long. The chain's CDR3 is CSARAVASGSLETQYF. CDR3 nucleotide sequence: TGCAGTGCTAGAGCTGTGGCTAGCGGGAGTTTGGAGACCCAGTACTTC.

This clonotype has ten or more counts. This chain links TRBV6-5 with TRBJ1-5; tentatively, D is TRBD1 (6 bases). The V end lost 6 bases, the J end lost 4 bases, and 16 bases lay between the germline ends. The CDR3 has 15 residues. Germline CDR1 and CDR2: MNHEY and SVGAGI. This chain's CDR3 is CASSYTGFWNQPQHF. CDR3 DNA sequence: TGTGCCAGCAGCTATACAGGGTTTTGGAATCAGCCCCAGCATTTT.

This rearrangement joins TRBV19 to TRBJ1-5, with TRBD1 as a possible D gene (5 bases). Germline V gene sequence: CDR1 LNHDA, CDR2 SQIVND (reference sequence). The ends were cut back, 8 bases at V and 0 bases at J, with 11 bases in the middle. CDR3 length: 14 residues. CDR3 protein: CASDSRISNQPQHF. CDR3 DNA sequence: TGTGCCAGTGACAGTAGAATTAGCAATCAGCCCCAGCATTTT.

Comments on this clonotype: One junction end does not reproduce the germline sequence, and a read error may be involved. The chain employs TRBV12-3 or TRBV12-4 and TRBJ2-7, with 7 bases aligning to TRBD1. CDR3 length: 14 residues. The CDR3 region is CASSLRDSSYEQCF. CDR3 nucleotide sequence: TGTGCCAGCAGCCTCCGGGACAGCTCCTACGAGCAGTGCTTC.

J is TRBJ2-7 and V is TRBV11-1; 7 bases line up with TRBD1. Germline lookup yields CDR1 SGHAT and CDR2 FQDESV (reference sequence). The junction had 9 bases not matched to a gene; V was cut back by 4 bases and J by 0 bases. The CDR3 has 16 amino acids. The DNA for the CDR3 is TGTGCCAGCAGCTCTACCGGGACAGTTCTCTCCTACGAGCAGTACTTC. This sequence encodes CASSSTGTVLSYEQYF.

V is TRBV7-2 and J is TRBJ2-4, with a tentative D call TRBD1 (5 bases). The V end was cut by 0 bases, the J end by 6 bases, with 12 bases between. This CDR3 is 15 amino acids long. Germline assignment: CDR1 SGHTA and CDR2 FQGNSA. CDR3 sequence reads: CASSLASTQGNIQYF. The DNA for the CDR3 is TGTGCCAGCAGCTTAGCGTCGACCCAGGGAAACATTCAGTACTTC.

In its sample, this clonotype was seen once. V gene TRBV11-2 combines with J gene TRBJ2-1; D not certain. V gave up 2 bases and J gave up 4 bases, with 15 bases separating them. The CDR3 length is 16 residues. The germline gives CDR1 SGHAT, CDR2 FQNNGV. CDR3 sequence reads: CASSLPTLNIYNEQFF. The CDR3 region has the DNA TGTGCCAGCAGCTTACCCACCCTTAACATTTACAATGAGCAGTTCTTC.

This CDR3 is CASGGRNNEQFF. DNA of the CDR3: TGTGCCAGCGGTGGGAGAAACAATGAGCAGTTCTTC. J is TRBJ2-1 and V is TRBV27, with a possible D match to TRBD2 (5 bases). The length of the CDR3 is 12 residues. With 8 bases removed from V and 5 bases from J, the gap between germline ends came to 10 bases. Looked up from germline, CDR1 is MNHEY and CDR2 is SMNVEV (reference sequence).

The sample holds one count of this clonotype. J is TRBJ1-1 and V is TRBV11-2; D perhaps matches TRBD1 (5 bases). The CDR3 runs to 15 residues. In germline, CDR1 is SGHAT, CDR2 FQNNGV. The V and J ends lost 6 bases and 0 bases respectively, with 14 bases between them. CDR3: CASSFSGTVNTEAFF. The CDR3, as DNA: TGTGCCAGCAGTTTCTCCGGGACGGTGAACACTGAAGCTTTCTTT.

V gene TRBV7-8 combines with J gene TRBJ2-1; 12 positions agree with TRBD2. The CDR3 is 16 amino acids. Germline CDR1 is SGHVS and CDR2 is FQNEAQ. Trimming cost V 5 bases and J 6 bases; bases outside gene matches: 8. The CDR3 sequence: CASSPHLAGGTNEQFF. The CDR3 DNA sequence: TGTGCCAGCAGCCCCCACCTAGCGGGAGGGACCAATGAGCAGTTCTTC. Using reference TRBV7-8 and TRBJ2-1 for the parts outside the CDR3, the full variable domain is GAGVSQSPRYKVAKRGQDVALRCDPISGHVSLFWYQQALGQGPEFLTYFQNEAQLDKSGLPSDRFFAERPEGSVSTLKIQRTQQEDSAVYLCASSPHLAGGTNEQFFGPGTRLTVL.

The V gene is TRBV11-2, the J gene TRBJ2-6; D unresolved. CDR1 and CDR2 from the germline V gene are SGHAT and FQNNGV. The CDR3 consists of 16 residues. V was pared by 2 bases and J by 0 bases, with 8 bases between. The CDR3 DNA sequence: TGTGCCAGCAGCTTAAGTCTGAACTCTGGGGCCAACGTCCTGACTTTC. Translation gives CASSLSLNSGANVLTF.

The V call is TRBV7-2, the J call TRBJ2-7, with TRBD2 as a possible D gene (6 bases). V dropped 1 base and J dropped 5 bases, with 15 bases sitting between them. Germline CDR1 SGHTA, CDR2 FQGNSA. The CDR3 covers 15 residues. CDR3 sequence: CASSLVEGGWDEQYF. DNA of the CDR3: TGTGCCAGCAGCTTAGTTGAGGGAGGTTGGGACGAGCAGTACTTC. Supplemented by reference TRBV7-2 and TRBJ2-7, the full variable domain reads GAGVSQSPSNKVTEKGKDVELRCDPISGHTALYWYRQSLGQGLEFLIYFQGNSAPDKSGLPSDRFSAERTGGSVSTLTIQRTQQEDSAVYLCASSLVEGGWDEQYFGPGTRLTVT.

Written as DNA, the CDR3 is TGCAGTGCTAGGGGGACAGTTGCTAACTATGGCTACACCTTC. It codes for CSARGTVANYGYTF. The chain joins TRBV20-1 to TRBJ1-2, with 7 bases lining up with TRBD1. V dropped 3 bases and J dropped 0; count of bases not matched to a gene: 4. CDR3 length equals 14 residues. The germline V gene encodes CDR1 DFQATT and CDR2 SNEGSKA (reference sequence).

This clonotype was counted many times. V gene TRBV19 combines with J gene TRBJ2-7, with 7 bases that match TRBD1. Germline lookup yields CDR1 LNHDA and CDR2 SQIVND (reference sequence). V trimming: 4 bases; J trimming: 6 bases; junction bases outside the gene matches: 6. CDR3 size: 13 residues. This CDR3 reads CASSNGPGGEQYF. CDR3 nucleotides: TGTGCCAGTAGTAACGGGCCAGGGGGCGAGCAGTACTTC.

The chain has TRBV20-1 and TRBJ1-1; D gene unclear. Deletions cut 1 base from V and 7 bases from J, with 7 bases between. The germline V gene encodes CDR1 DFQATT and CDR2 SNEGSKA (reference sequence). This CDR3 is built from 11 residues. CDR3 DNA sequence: TGCAGTGCTAGAGTGACCGTTGAAGCTTTCTTT. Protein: CSARVTVEAFF.